This record looks at one TCR beta chain sequence and its context. These data belong to a study of blood T cell repertoires in COVID-19. For the study at large: Material from acute and convalescent COVID-19 was sourced from the United States, Italy and Spain. T cells, B-cell-depleted T cells, or PBMCs provided the cDNA or gDNA that served as material.

Each participant's cohort was designated according to participant-reported clinical history. Original methodology: Amplification of reference gene primers provided the estimated nucleated cell counts. Libraries were prepared by immunoSEQ multiplex PCR; TCRdb keeps only in-frame clonotypes and omits some of them. The DNA gave D and trimming, while V, J and clone size come from that table. Found here are roughly 290,000 clones, around 88% of them singletons; the top ten hold about 5.7%. The CDR3 has 14 residues. The germline V gene encodes CDR1 MDHEN and CDR2 SYDVKM. The germline V and J ends were trimmed by 4 bases and 2 bases, with 10 bases remaining between them.

Material: PBMCs or T cells enriched from blood (not recorded which). This sequence originates from a woman between 40 and 50 years old who had recovered from COVID-19. The genes are TRBV28 and TRBJ2-3; D might be TRBD1 (5 bases). The CDR3 loop reads CASSSGLFTDTQYF. The CDR3 DNA sequence: TGTGCCAGCAGTTCAGGGCTTTTCACAGATACGCAGTATTTT.